These 13 T cell receptor beta chains came from one sample sequenced in a study of T cells in Graves' hyperthyroidism and ophthalmopathy. Amplified regions were TCR beta CDR3 sequences from RNA transcripts. In the first-round RT-PCR of the TCR CDR3, the HTBI primer set was used. TCRdb itself ran the multiplex PCR reads through MiXCR, one entry per CDR3 protein. The data contain hundreds of thousands of distinct CDR3 sequences, roughly 15% of them singletons. The specimen sequenced was blood. The receptors stem from a woman younger than 30 with Graves' hyperthyroidism.

This clonotype was counted only a few times. V is TRBV3-1 and J is TRBJ1-4; D is unresolved. With 6 bases removed from V and 5 bases from J, the gap between germline ends came to 13 bases. This CDR3 has 14 residues. The germline CDR1 and CDR2 sequences are LGHDT and YNNKEL (reference sequence). CDR3: CASRPGSPNEKLFF. CDR3 coding DNA: TGTGCCAGCAGACCAGGATCACCCAATGAAAAACTGTTTTTT.

This clonotype was found many times. This chain joins TRBV11-2 and TRBJ2-7; no clear D gene. The V and J ends lost 1 base and 6 bases respectively, with 1 base between them. Germline loops: CDR1 SGHAT, CDR2 FQNNGV. The CDR3 extends over 10 amino acids. CDR3: CASSLVEQYF. The CDR3, as DNA: TGTGCCAGCAGCTTAGTCGAGCAGTACTTC.

Ten or more counts support this clonotype. The chain has TRBV29-1 and TRBJ1-1, with 7 bases matching TRBD1. The trim removed 8 bases at V and 5 bases at J, leaving 11 bases unmatched. The CDR3 extends over 13 amino acids. Germline-derived CDR1 and CDR2 are SQVTM and ANQGSEA. The CDR3 region is CSMQGGRGTEAFF. CDR3 bases: TGCAGCATGCAGGGGGGGCGAGGAACTGAAGCTTTCTTT.

The rearrangement uses TRBV6-1 and TRBJ1-6, with a weak D call TRBD1 (5 bases). Germline V gene data show CDR1 as MNHNS and CDR2 as SASEGT. V was pared by 6 bases and J by 7 bases, with 13 bases between. CDR3 length: 14 residues. The CDR3: CASRARGTNSPLHF. Here the CDR3 DNA reads TGTGCCAGCAGGGCCCGGGGGACCAATTCACCCCTCCACTTT.

This clonotype was recorded many times. The genes are TRBV6-2 or TRBV6-3 and TRBJ1-1; TRBD1 matches at 9 bases. CDR1 is MNHEY and CDR2 is SVGEGT in the germline V gene. This CDR3 has 20 amino acids. After removal of 3 bases from V and 4 bases from J, the junction contained 21 bases not matched to a gene. The chain's CDR3 is CASSYMVPGQGILLSTEAFF. The CDR3 DNA follows: TGTGCCAGCAGTTATATGGTCCCGGGACAGGGTATCCTCCTTTCCACTGAAGCTTTCTTT.

This clonotype occurred a few times. The rearrangement links TRBV28 to TRBJ2-5, with D tentatively TRBD2 (6 bases). With 8 bases removed from V and 5 bases from J, the gap between germline ends came to 21 bases. In germline, CDR1 is MDHEN, CDR2 SYDVKM. The CDR3 has 15 amino acids. CDR3 DNA sequence: TGTGCCAGCGGATCTCCAGGTGGGGACTGGGAGACCCAGTACTTC. It specifies CASGSPGGDWETQYF.

This sequence joins TRBV24-1 and TRBJ2-6, with D uncertain. This CDR3 is 16 amino acids long. Germline V CDR1 and CDR2: KGHDR, SFDVKD. V lost 5 bases and J 0 bases, leaving 10 bases between the germline ends. The CDR3 loop is CATSALAPSGANVLTF. The CDR3 DNA is TGTGCCACCAGTGCTCTTGCCCCCTCTGGGGCCAACGTCCTGACTTTC.

There are many counts of this clonotype. The chain joins TRBV28 to TRBJ2-3; no firm D call. V shed 4 bases and J shed 6 bases, with 11 bases lying between them. CDR1 and CDR2 (germline): MDHEN, SYDVKM. This CDR3 has 13 amino acids. The DNA for the CDR3 is TGTGCCAGCAGTTCCGGACGCATGGATACGCAGTATTTT. The encoded protein is CASSSGRMDTQYF.

This clonotype was observed at least ten times. The chain is built from TRBV18 and TRBJ1-5, with D possibly being TRBD1 (5 bases). From germline, CDR1 is KGHSH and CDR2 LQKENI. The V end was cut by 2 bases, the J end by 4 bases, with 9 bases between. This CDR3 spans 14 amino acids. The CDR3 loop is CASSPTGGNQPQHF. CDR3 nucleotides: TGTGCCAGCTCACCAACGGGGGGGAATCAGCCCCAGCATTTT.

The chain recombines TRBV9 with TRBJ1-3, with TRBD1 matching over 10 bases. The CDR3 runs 18 residues. The V gene's germline CDR1 is SGDLS and CDR2 YYNGEE. The ends lost 3 bases at V and 0 bases at J; junction bases unmatched: 9. The CDR3 is CASSDPGQGPNSGNTIYF. CDR3 bases: TGTGCCAGCAGCGACCCGGGACAGGGGCCCAACTCTGGAAACACCATATATTTT.

This clonotype appeared a few times. V usage is TRBV29-1 and J usage is TRBJ2-7; D is possibly TRBD1 or TRBD2 (6 bases each). V dropped 1 base and J dropped 4 bases, with 11 bases sitting between them. CDR3 length: 13 amino acids. Germline lookup yields CDR1 SQVTM and CDR2 ANQGSEA. CDR3 amino acids: CSVEGEGGYEQYF. For the CDR3, the DNA is TGCAGCGTTGAAGGGGAAGGGGGGTACGAGCAGTACTTC.

This chain uses TRBV2 with TRBJ2-3, with 8 bases that match TRBD1. J was trimmed by 2 bases and V by 6 bases; bases with no gene match: 7. The length of the CDR3 is 15 residues. Germline V gene lookup returns CDR1 SNHLY and CDR2 FYNNEI. The CDR3 DNA follows: TGTGCCAGCAGCCCGGGACAGGCCTACACAGATACGCAGTATTTT. This gives the protein CASSPGQAYTDTQYF.

This clonotype has a count of ten or more. This rearrangement joins TRBV7-8 to TRBJ2-1, with TRBD2 identical over 12 bases. V lost 1 base and J lost 5; bases outside the gene matches: 12. The CDR3 sequence is 19 residues long. Germline CDR1 reads SGHVS; CDR2 reads FQNEAQ. The CDR3 bases are TGTGCCAGCAGCTTAGACGGACTAGCGGGGACCCCGACCGACAATGAGCAGTTCTTC. Its translation: CASSLDGLAGTPTDNEQFF.